Listed below are T cell receptor beta chains from one sample, sequenced in a study of OX40 agonist ivuxolimab in advanced cancers. This table comes from immunoSEQ multiplex PCR, and its TCRdb copy is limited to in-frame clones, with some not included. The data hold about 64,000 clones, with about 89% observed a single time. The sample here was CD4+ or CD8+ T cells sorted from blood, taken in a trial of the OX40 agonist ivuxolimab. These receptors came from an adult with an advanced solid tumor such as melanoma, head and neck, liver or kidney cancer. The CDR3 runs from the conserved cysteine through the conserved F or W. Each record gives: V gene, J gene, clone size, D gene, CDR3 DNA, CDR3 protein. A D gene is named only where the DNA matches it firmly. Clone size, where shown, is once, few, many, or a class for clones that have expanded.

TRBV7-6	TRBJ2-1	-	-	TGTGCCAGCAGCTTAGCGCTTGGACGGCGGGTGGGGTACAATGAGCAGTTCTTC	CASSLALGRRVGYNEQFF
TRBV5-1	TRBJ2-7	-	-	TGCGCCAGCAGCCGATCAGGAGTTCGGAACGAGCAGTACTTC	CASSRSGVRNEQYF
TRBV6-5	TRBJ2-7	-	-	TGTGCCAGCAGAAGCAGCTCCTACGAGCAGTACTTC	CASRSSSYEQYF
TRBV14	TRBJ1-1	-	-	TGTGCCAGCAGCCGAGATACACCGAACACTGAAGCTTTCTTT	CASSRDTPNTEAFF
TRBV5-1	TRBJ2-7	-	-	TGCGCCAGCAGCTTGGGGCAGGGATATACCTCGGGGGAGCAGTACTTC	CASSLGQGYTSGEQYF
TRBV7-2	TRBJ2-7	-	TRBD2	TGTGCCAGCAGCTTCCAGGGAGGGTCCTACGAGCAGTACTTC	CASSFQGGSYEQYF
TRBV5-1	TRBJ2-3	once	TRBD2	TGCGCCAGCAGTTCGGGACTAGCGGGAGGTTGGAGCACAGATACGCAGTATTTT	CASSSGLAGGWSTDTQYF
TRBV19	TRBJ1-1	-	-	TGTGCCAGTACCTACAATTTGAACACTGAAGCTTTCTTT	CASTYNLNTEAFF
TRBV5-1	TRBJ2-2	-	-	TGCGCCAGCAGCCCTTATACAGCGAACACCGGGGAGCTGTTTTTT	CASSPYTANTGELFF
TRBV10-3	TRBJ1-1	-	-	TGTGCCATCAGTGACAGGCCGGAGAACACTGAAGCTTTCTTT	CAISDRPENTEAFF
TRBV4-2	TRBJ2-1	-	TRBD1	TGTGCCAGCAGCCGAACGGGGACAGAGGCCTATGAGCAGTTCTTC	CASSRTGTEAYEQFF
TRBV6-1	TRBJ2-7	few	-	TGTGCCAGCAGGGGATGGGTCCAGTACTTC	CASRGWVQYF
TRBV5-5	TRBJ1-2	-	TRBD1	TGTGCCAGCAGCCGAACAGGGGGCGGTGGCTACACCTTC	CASSRTGGGGYTF
TRBV28	TRBJ2-3	-	-	TGTGCCAGCGGGTATGATACGCAGTATTTT	CASGYDTQYF
TRBV4-2	TRBJ2-7	-	TRBD2	TGTGCCAGCAGCCTAGAGGACAGGACTAGCGGGAGGTCCCCCTACGAGCAGTACTTC	CASSLEDRTSGRSPYEQYF
TRBV5-1	TRBJ2-1	-	-	TGCGCCAGCAGACGTACCGAGGCTGAGCAGTTCTTC	CASRRTEAEQFF
TRBV7-9	TRBJ1-4	-	-	TGTGCCAGCAGCTTAATGGATACAACTAATGAAAAACTGTTTTTT	CASSLMDTTNEKLFF
TRBV5-1	TRBJ2-1	-	TRBD2	TGCGCCAGCAGCCCGGGACTAGCGGGAGACTACAATGAGCAGTTCTTC	CASSPGLAGDYNEQFF
TRBV19	TRBJ2-7	-	TRBD1	TGTGCCAGTAGTGCCGGGACAGGATCCTACGAGCAGTACTTC	CASSAGTGSYEQYF
TRBV29-1	TRBJ1-4	-	TRBD1	TGCAGCGTTCTTACTGGGACAGGGTCAAAAGAAAAACTGTTTTTT	CSVLTGTGSKEKLFF
TRBV7-6	TRBJ2-3	-	-	TGTGCCAGCAGCCTCATGGGGCAGGAGGCAGATACGCAGTATTTT	CASSLMGQEADTQYF
TRBV27	TRBJ2-7	-	-	TGTGCCATCCCTGTGGCAGCCGTCTCCTACGAGCAGTACTTC	CAIPVAAVSYEQYF
TRBV7-3	TRBJ2-2	-	-	TGTGCCAGCAGCCCCGTAGGGGGTAACACCGGGGAGCTGTTTTTT	CASSPVGGNTGELFF
TRBV5-1	TRBJ2-7	-	-	TGCGCCAGCAGCTTGGTCGTAGGCCAACCCTACGAGCAGTACTTC	CASSLVVGQPYEQYF
TRBV6-6	TRBJ2-1	-	-	TGTGCCAGCAAACACCCAAGCGGGTCCTCCTACAATGAGCAGTTCTTC	CASKHPSGSSYNEQFF
TRBV9	TRBJ1-1	-	-	TGTGCCAGCAGCGTAGAACTCAACCACGGCGGGGGGGCTTCGTCCCCTTTTATGGCTGAAGCTTTCTTT	CASSVELNHGGGASSPFMAEAFF
TRBV19	TRBJ2-7	-	TRBD2	TGTGCCAGTAGTCTACTAGCGGGAGACGACGAGCAGTACTTC	CASSLLAGDDEQYF
TRBV2	TRBJ1-1	-	TRBD1	TGTGCCAGCAGTGTGACAGGGTGGAACACTGAAGCTTTCTTT	CASSVTGWNTEAFF
TRBV7-8	TRBJ2-1	-	-	TGTGCCAGCAGCCCGCACCGCCGGCCCCTTGAAGGTGAGCAGTTCTTC	CASSPHRRPLEGEQFF
TRBV6-5	TRBJ2-3	-	-	TGTGCCACCGGATATGATACGCAGTATTTT	CATGYDTQYF
TRBV5-8	TRBJ1-4	-	TRBD1	TGTGCCAGCAGGAACACCGGGACAGGTCGCGAAAAACTGTTTTTT	CASRNTGTGREKLFF
TRBV30	TRBJ1-2	once	TRBD1	TGTGCCTGGAGGGACAGGGGAAGGGGTTATGGCTACACCTTC	CAWRDRGRGYGYTF
TRBV4-2	TRBJ2-7	-	TRBD2	TGTGCCAGCAGCCAAGGGACTAGCGGGCACAACTCCTACGAGCAGTACTTC	CASSQGTSGHNSYEQYF
TRBV9	TRBJ2-2	-	TRBD2	TGTGCCAGCAGCGTCGGCGGGAGAGTGAACACCGGGGAGCTGTTTTTT	CASSVGGRVNTGELFF
TRBV6-5	TRBJ2-1	-	-	TGTGCCAGCAGTTACGTTGGGAGCTCCTACAATGAGCAGTTCTTC	CASSYVGSSYNEQFF
TRBV28	TRBJ1-5	-	-	TGTGCCAGCAGTTTAGGTTTCCTCGTCCAACCCCAGCATTTT	CASSLGFLVQPQHF
TRBV28	TRBJ1-5	-	-	TGTGCCAGCAGTTTACAGGGGACAAATCAGCCCCAGCATTTT	CASSLQGTNQPQHF
TRBV7-3	TRBJ2-3	-	TRBD1	TGTGCCAGCAGCTTAGCAGGACAGGGCACAGATACGCAGTATTTT	CASSLAGQGTDTQYF
TRBV29-1	TRBJ1-3	-	-	TGCAGCGTTGAACACCCAACGGTAGCTGGAAACACCATATATTTT	CSVEHPTVAGNTIYF
TRBV2	TRBJ2-3	-	TRBD2	TGTGCCAGCAGTGAAAACAGCGGGATGAGCACAGATACGCAGTATTTT	CASSENSGMSTDTQYF
TRBV28	TRBJ1-1	-	TRBD1	TGTGCCAGCAGTCTCGGGACAGGGCGGACTGAAGCTTTCTTT	CASSLGTGRTEAFF
TRBV5-1	TRBJ1-1	-	TRBD1	TGCGCCAGCAGCACGCGACAGGGGAACACTGAAGCTTTCTTT	CASSTRQGNTEAFF
TRBV30	TRBJ2-5	-	TRBD2	TGTGCCTGGAGTTTCTCACTAGCGGGGGGCCCTACGGAGACCCAGTACTTC	CAWSFSLAGGPTETQYF
TRBV5-1	TRBJ2-3	-	-	TGCGCCAGCAGCTTGGACCCGGTGTACACAGATACGCAGTATTTT	CASSLDPVYTDTQYF
TRBV7-3	TRBJ2-5	-	-	TGTGCCAGCAGCCCACAGACTAGGGGGGAGACCCAGTACTTC	CASSPQTRGETQYF
TRBV6-5	TRBJ2-7	-	TRBD2	TGTGCCAGCAGCGGAACACTAGCGGTGTCCTACGAGCAGTACTTC	CASSGTLAVSYEQYF
TRBV7-3	TRBJ1-1	-	TRBD1	TGTGCCAGCAGCCCTTACCCCAACAGGGGTAGCACTGAAGCTTTCTTT	CASSPYPNRGSTEAFF
TRBV6-5	TRBJ1-1	once	TRBD1	TGTGCCAGCAGCCCGGACAGGGGGGGGAACACTGAAGCTTTCTTT	CASSPDRGGNTEAFF
TRBV4-1	TRBJ2-3	-	-	TGCGCCAGCAGCCACCCCGGGACCAGAAATCATACGCAGTATTTT	CASSHPGTRNHTQYF
TRBV6-5	TRBJ2-4	-	TRBD2	TGTGCCAGCAGTTATATATTAGCGGGAGGCCGGGGAGTGGAGTACTTC	CASSYILAGGRGVEYF
TRBV28	TRBJ2-2	once	-	TGTGCCAGCAGTTTCAGGGGGGAGCTGTTTTTT	CASSFRGELFF
TRBV5-1	TRBJ2-1	-	-	TGCGCCAGTAGGTCCGGCTACAATGAGCAGTTCTTC	CASRSGYNEQFF
TRBV5-1	TRBJ2-3	-	-	TGCGCCAGCAGCTTGATCAGGGAGGAAGGCACAGATACGCAGTATTTT	CASSLIREEGTDTQYF
TRBV27	TRBJ2-1	once	TRBD1	TGTGCCAGCAGTAACGACAGGGGAATAGGGTCCTACAATGAGCAGTTCTTC	CASSNDRGIGSYNEQFF
TRBV19	TRBJ1-1	-	TRBD1	TGTGCCAGTAGCGCGGACAGGGGGCGATCTGAAGCTTTCTTT	CASSADRGRSEAFF
TRBV7-8	TRBJ2-7	-	TRBD2	TGTGCCAGCAGCTTAACCTTCCCAGCGGGAGGTAACTACGAGCAGTACTTC	CASSLTFPAGGNYEQYF
TRBV7-3	TRBJ2-2	-	-	TGTGCCAGCAGCCCAGGCAGCGGGGAGCTGTTTTTT	CASSPGSGELFF
TRBV9	TRBJ2-2	-	-	TGTGCCAGCAGCCAGACGGGGGCTGGCGGGGAGCTGTTTTTT	CASSQTGAGGELFF
TRBV6-5	TRBJ2-7	-	-	TGTGCCAGCAGTGGGGCCCTTCGGGAGCAGTACTTC	CASSGALREQYF